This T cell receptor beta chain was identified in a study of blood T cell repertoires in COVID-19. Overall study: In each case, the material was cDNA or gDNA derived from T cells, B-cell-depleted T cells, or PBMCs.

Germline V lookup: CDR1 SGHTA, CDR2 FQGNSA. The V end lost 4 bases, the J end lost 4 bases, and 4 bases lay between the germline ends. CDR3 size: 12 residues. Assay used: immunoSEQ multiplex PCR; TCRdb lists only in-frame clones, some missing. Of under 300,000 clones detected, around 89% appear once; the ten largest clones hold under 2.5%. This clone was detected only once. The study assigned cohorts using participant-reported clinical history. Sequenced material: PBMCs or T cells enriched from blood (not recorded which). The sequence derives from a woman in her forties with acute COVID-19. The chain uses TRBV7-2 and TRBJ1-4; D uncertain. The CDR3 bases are TGTGCCAGCAGCTCCCTTAATGAAAAACTGTTTTTT. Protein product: CASSSLNEKLFF.